This paragraph covers one TCR beta chain sequence. Antigen unknown. The source of the sample is a study of shared clonotypes between healthy human individuals. The CDR3 is 16 residues long. The V end lost 2 bases, the J end lost 8 bases, and 21 bases lay between the germline ends. Per germline, CDR1 MDHEN and CDR2 SYDVKM. Study-level findings and limits: Shared clonotypes: roughly 5% naive CD4, roughly 3.5% naive CD8, less than 2.5% memory CD4, under 0.45% memory CD8.

TCRdb's table, derived via immunoSEQ multiplex PCR, lists solely in-frame clones and lacks some. This sample has over a million clones; approximately 76% occur once, and the top ten carry approximately 1.5%. The authors divided CD4+ cells into CD45RA+ naive and CD45RA-negative memory subsets. The rearrangement links TRBV28 to TRBJ1-2; TRBD1 is a possible D gene (5 bases). Sequenced input: memory CD4+ T cells sorted from blood. Documented subset: CD45RA-negative fraction. This receptor was taken from a man in his late teens or twenties in good health. The chain's CDR3 is CASSLPGTTRGEGYTF. CDR3 nucleotide sequence: TGTGCCAGCAGTTTACCCGGCACTACACGGGGGGAGGGCTACACCTTC.